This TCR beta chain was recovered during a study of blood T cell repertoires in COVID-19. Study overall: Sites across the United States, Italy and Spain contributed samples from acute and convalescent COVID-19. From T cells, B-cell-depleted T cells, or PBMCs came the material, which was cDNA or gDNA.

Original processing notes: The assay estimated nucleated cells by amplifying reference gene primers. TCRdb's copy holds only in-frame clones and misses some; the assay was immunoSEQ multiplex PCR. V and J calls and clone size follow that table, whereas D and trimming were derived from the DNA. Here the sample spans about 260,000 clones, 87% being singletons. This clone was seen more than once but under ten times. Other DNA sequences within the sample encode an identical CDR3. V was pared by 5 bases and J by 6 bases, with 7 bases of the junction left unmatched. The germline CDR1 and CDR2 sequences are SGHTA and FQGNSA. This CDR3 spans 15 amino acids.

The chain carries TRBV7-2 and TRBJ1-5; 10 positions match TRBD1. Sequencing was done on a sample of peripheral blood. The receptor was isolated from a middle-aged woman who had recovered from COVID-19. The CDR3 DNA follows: TGTGCCAGCAGCCCACGGACAGGGGGTGGTCAGCCCCAGCATTTT. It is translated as CASSPRTGGGQPQHF.